The 26 T cell receptor beta chains given below trace back to one sample, sequenced in a study of T-cell memory formation after mild COVID-19. Using its own MiXCR run on the 5' RACE reads, TCRdb lists one record per CDR3 protein. Of roughly 250,000 distinct CDR3 sequences listed, 15% to 20% are singletons. The sample taken for sequencing was PBMCs or a T cell subset sorted from them (not recorded which). The source of these receptors is a young man who had mild COVID-19 (a few samples of this study predate the infection). Cell type and time point are not known.

The rearrangement uses TRBV5-1 and TRBJ1-2, with a tentative D call TRBD1 (5 bases). This CDR3 is built from 15 residues. V lost 6 bases to trimming and J lost 4 bases, with 19 bases between them. The V gene's germline CDR1 is SGHRS and CDR2 YFSETQ. CDR3 amino acids: CASTLTGGWAYGYTF. CDR3 nucleotide sequence: TGCGCCAGCACGCTAACAGGCGGTTGGGCCTATGGCTACACCTTC.

This clonotype was found a few times. The rearrangement joins TRBV7-9 to TRBJ2-3; the D gene is possibly TRBD2 (5 bases). The CDR3 loop spans 17 amino acids. Per germline, CDR1 SEHNR and CDR2 FQNEAQ (reference sequence). V gave up 0 bases and J gave up 4 bases, with 17 bases separating them. This chain's CDR3 is CASSLARTGKSSDTQYF. The CDR3 DNA follows: TGTGCCAGCAGCTTAGCGCGGACCGGGAAGAGTTCAGATACGCAGTATTTT.

A few counts support this clonotype. The chain recombines TRBV6-5 with TRBJ1-2, with 9 nucleotides matching TRBD1. V shed 6 bases and J 4 bases; nucleotides not matched to a gene: 6. Per germline, CDR1 MNHEY and CDR2 SVGAGI. The CDR3 length is 14 residues. The CDR3 DNA reads as TGTGCCAGCAGACACAGGGGGCGAGGCTATGGCTACACCTTC. It encodes CASRHRGRGYGYTF.

This chain connects TRBV7-2 to TRBJ2-1; possible D gene TRBD2, 6 bases. This CDR3 comprises 14 residues. The V gene's germline CDR1 is SGHTA and CDR2 FQGNSA. Trimming shortened V by 1 base and J by 4 bases, and 8 bases separated the two germline ends. The CDR3 spells CASSLDSGYNEQFF. In DNA form, the CDR3 reads TGTGCCAGCAGCTTAGACAGCGGGTACAATGAGCAGTTCTTC.

This clonotype was recorded a few times. The J gene is TRBJ2-7, the V gene TRBV4-2; D is uncertain. CDR1 LGHNA and CDR2 YNFKEQ come from the germline V gene. This CDR3 has 13 residues. The germline V and J ends were trimmed by 0 bases and 1 base, with 4 bases remaining between them. CDR3 residues: CASSQDNSYEQYF. The CDR3 DNA follows: TGTGCCAGCAGCCAAGATAATTCCTACGAGCAGTACTTC.

This clonotype occurred a few times. The chain couples TRBV7-9 to TRBJ2-7; 7 bases line up with TRBD1. The germline V gene encodes CDR1 SEHNR and CDR2 FQNEAQ (reference sequence). This CDR3 is 13 amino acids long. V was clipped by 6 bases and J by 5 bases; unmatched bases: 7. CDR3 sequence (DNA): TGTGCCAGCAGAACGACAGGGTTTCACGAGCAGTACTTC. This sequence encodes CASRTTGFHEQYF.

Only a few counts were recorded for this clonotype. The chain couples TRBV27 to TRBJ2-3; 10 bases match TRBD1. CDR1 and CDR2 from the germline V gene are MNHEY and SMNVEV (reference sequence). The length of the CDR3 is 16 residues. V trimming: 3 bases; J trimming: 6 bases; junction bases outside the gene matches: 9. The CDR3 region has the DNA TGTGCCAGCAGTTTTCGAGGGACAGGGGTATCCGATACGCAGTATTTT. Its protein is CASSFRGTGVSDTQYF.

This clonotype showed up just a few times. V gene TRBV6-6 combines with J gene TRBJ2-7, with D hard to call. V was trimmed by 5 bases and J by 5 bases, leaving 7 bases between them. The CDR3 spans 11 residues. Per the germline V gene, CDR1 is MNHNY and CDR2 is SVGAGI (reference sequence). CDR3 loop: CASSLTDEQYF. Here the CDR3 DNA reads TGTGCCAGCAGTCTAACAGACGAGCAGTACTTC.

There are a few counts of this clonotype. V is TRBV7-2 and J is TRBJ1-2, with 10 bases identical to TRBD1. CDR3 length equals 14 residues. The V gene end was trimmed by 7 bases and the J gene end by 2 bases; junction bases not matched to a gene: 4. Germline-derived CDR1 and CDR2 are SGHTA and FQGNSA. The CDR3 nucleotides are TGTGCCAGCATCCCGACAGGGGGCAACTATGGCTACACCTTC. Amino acid sequence: CASIPTGGNYGYTF.

This chain links TRBV6-2 or TRBV6-3 with TRBJ1-2; D perhaps matches TRBD1 (6 bases). This CDR3 spans 14 amino acids. Germline CDR1 MNHEY, CDR2 SVGEGT. Trimming stripped 2 bases from V and 4 bases from J, with 11 bases between. In DNA form, the CDR3 reads TGTGCCAGCAGTTACCAGGGGACTTTCTATGGCTACACCTTC. Translated, it gives CASSYQGTFYGYTF.

This sequence joins TRBV6-5 and TRBJ1-5, with D unclear. Trimming cost V 7 bases and J 7 bases, with 11 bases left between them. Germline-derived CDR1 and CDR2 are MNHEY and SVGAGI. This CDR3 spans 12 amino acids. Written as DNA, the CDR3 is TGTGCCAGCATTCCAGGAGGCCAGCCCCAGCATTTT. This codes for CASIPGGQPQHF.

The sample holds a few counts of this clonotype. The chain is built from TRBV7-9 and TRBJ1-2; tentative D call: TRBD1 (5 bases). The V and J ends lost 4 bases and 4 bases respectively, with 10 bases between them. CDR1 is SEHNR and CDR2 is FQNEAQ in the germline V gene (reference sequence). The CDR3 has 13 amino acids. The CDR3 region is CASSWGVAYGYTF. The DNA for the CDR3 is TGTGCCAGCAGCTGGGGGGTGGCCTATGGCTACACCTTC. The full variable domain, in which reference TRBV7-9 and TRBJ1-2 provide the parts outside the CDR3, is DTGVSQNPRHKITKRGQNVTFRCDPISEHNRLYWYRQTLGQGPEFLTYFQNEAQLEKSRLLSDRFSAERPKGSFSTLEIQRTEQGDSAMYLCASSWGVAYGYTFGSGTRLTVV.

This clonotype appeared a few times. The rearrangement links TRBV20-1 to TRBJ2-3; a weak D match, TRBD2 (6 bases). The germline gives CDR1 DFQATT, CDR2 SNEGSKA (reference sequence). V lost 6 bases and J lost 3, with 16 bases in between. The CDR3 has 14 amino acids. The CDR3: CSASWAGLTDTQYF. CDR3 in DNA: TGCAGTGCGAGCTGGGCGGGGTTAACAGATACGCAGTATTTT.

This clonotype was detected a few times. The genes are TRBV21-1 and TRBJ1-5. TRBV21-1 is designated a pseudogene. This CDR3 spans 10 amino acids. The CDR3 DNA reads as TGTGCCAGAACAAGGGGGAGGCAGCATTTT. Amino acids: CARTRGRQHF.

The V gene is TRBV6-5, the J gene TRBJ1-1; 7 bases line up with TRBD1. V shed 6 bases and J 4 bases; nucleotides not matched to a gene: 2. CDR1 is MNHEY, CDR2 SVGAGI, per germline. This CDR3 spans 12 amino acids. Here the CDR3 DNA reads TGTGCCAGCAGCTGGGACAGCACTGAAGCTTTCTTT. Protein: CASSWDSTEAFF.

This chain uses TRBV27 with TRBJ1-5; 9 bases align to TRBD1. Per germline, CDR1 MNHEY and CDR2 SMNVEV (reference sequence). This CDR3 has 17 residues. The V gene end was trimmed by 8 bases and the J gene end by 7 bases; junction bases not matched to a gene: 18. The CDR3 protein is CASGRIRRDRDLQPQHF. The CDR3 DNA is TGTGCCAGCGGCAGGATCCGTAGGGACAGGGATCTCCAGCCCCAGCATTTT.

CDR3 bases: TGTGCCACCAGCAGCCATCACCGGGACAGGAGCTCTGGAAACACCATATATTTT. Translating gives CATSSHHRDRSSGNTIYF. This chain links TRBV15 with TRBJ1-3, with 8 bases fitting TRBD1. This CDR3 has 18 amino acids. Germline V gene sequence: CDR1 LNHNV, CDR2 YYDKDF (reference sequence). V trimming: 3 bases; J trimming: 0 bases; junction bases outside the gene matches: 10.

The rearrangement uses TRBV4-1 and TRBJ2-6; D not certain. CDR3 size: 16 residues. Germline values: CDR1 MGHRA, CDR2 YSYEKL. V lost 3 bases, J lost 2 bases, and 11 bases lay in between. In nucleotides, the CDR3 is TGCGCCAGCAGCCACCCCACTCAAGCTGGGGCCAACGTCCTGACTTTC. Protein: CASSHPTQAGANVLTF.

This clonotype has just a few counts. The chain uses TRBV29-1 and TRBJ2-2, with TRBD1 matching over 7 bases. Per germline, CDR1 SQVTM and CDR2 ANQGSEA. The CDR3 length is 14 residues. J gave up 1 base and V 4 bases, and 3 bases lay outside the gene matches. The chain's CDR3 is CSVVAGGNTGELFF. The CDR3 DNA reads TGCAGCGTTGTGGCAGGGGGGAACACCGGGGAGCTGTTTTTT.

This rearrangement joins TRBV5-1 to TRBJ2-1; 9 bases agree with TRBD1. CDR1 is SGHRS, CDR2 YFSETQ, per germline. The CDR3 totals 16 residues. V was clipped by 6 bases and J by 5 bases; unmatched bases: 12. The CDR3 sequence is CASTYLTGGGHNEQFF. CDR3 DNA: TGCGCCAGCACCTATTTAACAGGGGGCGGCCACAATGAGCAGTTCTTC.

The rearrangement uses TRBV9 and TRBJ2-6, with D possibly TRBD2 on 5 matching bases. The CDR3 consists of 18 residues. Germline V gives CDR1 SGDLS, CDR2 YYNGEE. Trimming took off 3 bases at V and 0 bases at J, with 16 bases between the two ends. The CDR3 here is CASSDDPHAGSGANVLTF. The CDR3 DNA follows: TGTGCCAGCAGCGACGATCCCCATGCGGGCTCTGGGGCCAACGTCCTGACTTTC.

At least ten counts were recorded for this clonotype. The chain is built from TRBV7-2 and TRBJ2-5; 7 bases fit TRBD2. V was pared by 1 base and J by 2 bases, with 7 bases of the junction left unmatched. Germline lookup yields CDR1 SGHTA and CDR2 FQGNSA. The CDR3 spans 16 residues. The CDR3 spells CASSLVAGRGQETQYF. The CDR3 DNA follows: TGTGCCAGCAGCTTAGTGGCAGGGAGGGGTCAAGAGACCCAGTACTTC. Full variable domain (missing parts from reference TRBV7-2 and TRBJ2-5): GAGVSQSPSNKVTEKGKDVELRCDPISGHTALYWYRQSLGQGLEFLIYFQGNSAPDKSGLPSDRFSAERTGGSVSTLTIQRTQQEDSAVYLCASSLVAGRGQETQYFGPGTRLLVL.

The chain combines TRBV5-1 with TRBJ2-6; no firm D call. There are 15 residues in the CDR3. The germline V and J ends were trimmed by 2 bases and 2 bases, with 8 bases remaining between them. Germline V gene data show CDR1 as SGHRS and CDR2 as YFSETQ. Written as DNA, the CDR3 is TGCGCCAGCAGCTTCGATGGAGCTGGGGCCAACGTCCTGACTTTC. Translating gives CASSFDGAGANVLTF.

This clonotype was found a few times. The chain couples TRBV4-3 to TRBJ2-1; possibly TRBD1 for D (6 bases). V was clipped by 0 bases and J by 6 bases, with 9 bases between them. Looked up from germline, CDR1 is LGHNA and CDR2 is YSLEER. This CDR3 contains 14 residues. The chain's CDR3 is CASSQDGGPNEQFF. CDR3 sequence (DNA): TGCGCCAGCAGCCAAGATGGGGGCCCCAATGAGCAGTTCTTC.

In its sample, this clonotype was seen a few times. The rearrangement joins TRBV4-1 to TRBJ2-2; 10 bases match TRBD2. The CDR3 runs to 15 residues. The germline V gene has CDR1 MGHRA and CDR2 YSYEKL. With V trimmed by 0 bases and J by 6 bases, 1 base remained unmatched. Here the CDR3 DNA reads TGCGCCAGCAGCCAAGAGAGCGGGGGGGCCGGGGAGCTGTTTTTT. It encodes CASSQESGGAGELFF.

This clonotype was recorded at least ten times. The chain carries TRBV12-3 or TRBV12-4 and TRBJ2-2, with 8 nucleotides matching TRBD1. CDR3 size: 14 residues. Losses at the gene ends were 7 bases for V and 6 bases for J; bases not matched to a gene: 7. DNA for the CDR3: TGTGCCAGCACCTGGACAGGGCGGCCCGGGGAGCTGTTTTTT. This gives the protein CASTWTGRPGELFF.